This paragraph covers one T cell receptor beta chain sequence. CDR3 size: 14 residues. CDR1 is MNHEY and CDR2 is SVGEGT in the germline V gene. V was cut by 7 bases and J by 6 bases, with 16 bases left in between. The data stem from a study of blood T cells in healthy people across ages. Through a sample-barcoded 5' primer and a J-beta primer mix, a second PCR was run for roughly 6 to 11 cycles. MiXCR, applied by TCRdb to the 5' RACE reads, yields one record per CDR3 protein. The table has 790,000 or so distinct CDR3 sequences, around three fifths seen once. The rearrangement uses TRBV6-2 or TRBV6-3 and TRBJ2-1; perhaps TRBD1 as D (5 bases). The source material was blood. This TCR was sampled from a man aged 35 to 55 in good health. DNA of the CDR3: TGTGCCAGCAATCAGGGTCTTTTCTTCAATGAGCAGTTCTTC. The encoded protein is CASNQGLFFNEQFF.